One T cell receptor beta chain is described in this entry. Antigen specificity is unknown. One end of the junction varies from germline; a read error may be responsible. Joint extraction of RNA and DNA used 20-30 mg of bulk tissue that was unsorted. A constant-region primer primed TCR beta cDNA synthesis from 450 to 550 ng of total RNA. Amplification in three nested multiplex PCR rounds with slightly modified ARM-PCR gave rise to TCR beta libraries. TRBV1-TRBV30 forward primers paired with a C-beta reverse primer drove the first two PCR rounds, around 10 cycles each. Via MiXCR, TCRdb re-called the multiplex PCR reads, giving one row per CDR3 protein. Among about 110,000 distinct CDR3 sequences listed, around 62% were seen once. The sample belongs to a study of tumor-infiltrating lymphocytes in primary liver carcinoma. Study conclusions and caveats: Tumors had a top-250-clone fraction that was significantly higher than blood (p = 0.039).

CDR3 length equals 15 residues. Germline CDR1 and CDR2: SGHAT and FQNNGV. The rearrangement joins TRBV11-2 to TRBJ1-5, with TRBD1 as a possible D gene (5 bases). Specimen: liver tumor tissue from sampling region 1. Sample subset: tumor region T1, superior pole. The TCR comes from a woman in her fifties or sixties with primary liver carcinoma and hepatitis B virus infection. CDR3 coding DNA: TGTGTCAGCAGCTTAGGAGGGGTGGGGGGTCAGCCCCAGCATTTT. This codes for CVSSLGGVGGQPQHF.